Presented here are 16 T cell receptor beta chains from one specimen sequenced in a study of cytomegalovirus exposure and HLA in healthy donors. Data came from immunoSEQ multiplex PCR; TCRdb stores just in-frame clones and leaves some out. This repertoire shows around 300,000 clones, 87% found once; its top ten account for roughly 1.2%. Sample: PBMCs. All receptors derive from a woman younger than 45 in good health and CMV-seropositive.

V gene TRBV6-1 combines with J gene TRBJ1-5; 8 bases map to TRBD1. Germline assignment: CDR1 MNHNS and CDR2 SASEGT. V trimming: 2 bases; J trimming: 3 bases; junction bases outside the gene matches: 6. This CDR3 spans 16 amino acids. In nucleotides, the CDR3 is TGTGCCAGCAGTGAACCAGGTCAGGGGGCCAATCAGCCCCAGCATTTT. It translates to CASSEPGQGANQPQHF.

This rearrangement joins TRBV28 to TRBJ2-7; TRBD1 matches 8 bases. The CDR3 has 16 residues. Trimming at V came to 4 bases and at J to 2 bases, leaving 10 bases not matched to a gene. Per germline, CDR1 MDHEN and CDR2 SYDVKM. DNA for the CDR3: TGTGCCAGCAGTTCAAACCTGGACAGGGTAGCCTACGAGCAGTACTTC. This encodes CASSSNLDRVAYEQYF.

This clone was counted once. The chain is built from TRBV27 and TRBJ1-2; no reliable D call. The CDR3 has 13 residues. The V gene's germline CDR1 is MNHEY and CDR2 SMNVEV (reference sequence). V was shortened by 0 bases and J by 4 bases, with 6 bases between the two germline ends. CDR3 bases: TGTGCCAGCAGTTTATCCGGGAGCTATGGCTACACCTTC. Protein sequence: CASSLSGSYGYTF.

The V and J genes are TRBV14 and TRBJ1-6; 7 nucleotides match TRBD1. With 4 bases clipped from V and 8 bases from J, the junction kept 11 bases outside the gene matches. There are 16 residues in the CDR3. Germline V gene lookup returns CDR1 SGHDN and CDR2 FVKESK. The DNA of the CDR3 is TGTGCCAGCAGCCTCAATCTCGGACAGGTGGATTCACCCCTCCACTTT. It yields the protein CASSLNLGQVDSPLHF.

DNA of the CDR3: TGTGCCAGCAGCTTACCCCTTAAGCGGGAGGACCCCTACGAGCAGTACTTC. Its translation: CASSLPLKREDPYEQYF. The rearrangement uses TRBV5-5 and TRBJ2-7; 9 bases line up with TRBD2. J lost 2 bases, V lost 2 bases, and 11 bases had no gene match. The CDR3 sequence is 17 residues long. The germline CDR1 and CDR2 sequences are SGHKS and YYEKEE (reference sequence).

The CDR3: CASSQDPRDTLEKLFF. In nucleotides, the CDR3 is TGCGCCAGCAGCCAAGACCCCCGGGACACACTCGAAAAACTGTTTTTT. The chain carries TRBV4-3 and TRBJ1-4; D is perhaps TRBD1 (6 bases). The V gene's germline CDR1 is LGHNA and CDR2 YSLEER. V was cut by 0 bases and J by 8 bases, with 16 bases left in between. The CDR3 covers 16 residues.

This clone was seen only once. The chain couples TRBV7-8 to TRBJ2-5; the D gene is possibly TRBD1 (6 bases). Trimming cost V 4 bases and J 1 base, with 13 bases left between them. Germline V gene lookup returns CDR1 SGHVS and CDR2 FQNEAQ. The CDR3 runs 15 residues. The CDR3: CASSYRDTGQETQYF. The CDR3 nucleotides are TGTGCCAGCAGCTACCGGGACACCGGCCAAGAGACCCAGTACTTC.

The rearrangement uses TRBV11-3 and TRBJ2-7; 10 bases agree with TRBD1. Per the germline V gene, CDR1 is SGHNT and CDR2 is YENEEA. The trim removed 5 bases at V and 6 bases at J, leaving 13 bases unmatched. CDR3 length: 16 amino acids. The chain's CDR3 is CASSRATGGGLGEQYF. The CDR3 region has the DNA TGTGCCAGCAGCCGGGCGACAGGGGGCGGTTTGGGCGAGCAGTACTTC.

J is TRBJ2-2 and V is TRBV10-2; a weak D match, TRBD2 (5 bases). Germline-derived CDR1 and CDR2 are WSHSY and SAAADI. This CDR3 has 13 amino acids. The V and J ends lost 4 bases and 7 bases respectively, with 10 bases between them. CDR3 in DNA: TGCGCCAGCAGTGGCGAGGGCGTCGGGGAGCTGTTTTTT. This translates into CASSGEGVGELFF.

The chain has TRBV11-2 and TRBJ2-7, with 9 bases lining up with TRBD1. The J segment lost 1 base and the V segment lost 5 bases, leaving 0 bases of the junction unmatched. CDR1 SGHAT and CDR2 FQNNGV come from the germline V gene. This CDR3 contains 13 residues. The CDR3 region has the DNA TGTGCCAGCAGCGGACAGGGGTCCTACGAGCAGTACTTC. Amino acid sequence: CASSGQGSYEQYF.

The genes are TRBV2 and TRBJ1-4; D not certain. The germline V gene has CDR1 SNHLY and CDR2 FYNNEI. Trimming pared 3 bases from V and 4 bases from J, leaving 12 bases between. This CDR3 is 15 amino acids long. The DNA for the CDR3 is TGTGCCAGCAGTGAGACCTGGGCCGGTAATGAAAAACTGTTTTTT. Translating it yields CASSETWAGNEKLFF.

CDR3 coding DNA: TGTGCCAGCAGTAGCGAAGGGACGGCCTATAATTCACCCCTCCACTTT. Protein product: CASSSEGTAYNSPLHF. The chain combines TRBV27 with TRBJ1-6, with TRBD1 as a possible D gene (5 bases). The CDR3 contains 16 residues. Per the germline V gene, CDR1 is MNHEY and CDR2 is SMNVEV (reference sequence). V was shortened by 5 bases and J by 2 bases, with 13 bases between the two germline ends.

The V gene is TRBV11-2, the J gene TRBJ2-3, with 7 bases lining up with TRBD2. Germline V gene data show CDR1 as SGHAT and CDR2 as FQNNGV. The CDR3 runs to 14 residues. Losses at the gene ends were 6 bases for V and 2 bases for J; bases not matched to a gene: 5. CDR3 DNA sequence: TGTGCCAGCAGGAACCGGGACTACACAGATACGCAGTATTTT. This gives the protein CASRNRDYTDTQYF.

The V gene is TRBV13, the J gene TRBJ2-7, with D unresolved. V dropped 2 bases and J dropped 1 base, with 9 bases sitting between them. The V gene's germline CDR1 is PRHDT and CDR2 FYEKMQ (reference sequence). The CDR3 is 14 residues long. CDR3 nucleotide sequence: TGTGCCAGCAGCTTAAACGCCAGATCCTACGAGCAGTACTTC. Its protein product is CASSLNARSYEQYF. The full variable domain, rest sourced from reference TRBV13 and TRBJ2-7, is AAGVIQSPRHLIKEKRETATLKCYPIPRHDTVYWYQQGPGQDPQFLISFYEKMQSDKGSIPDRFSAQQFSDYHSELNMSSLELGDSALYFCASSLNARSYEQYFGPGTRLTVT.

The rearrangement uses TRBV2 and TRBJ1-2; unclear D gene. The CDR3 is made up of 13 amino acids. With 2 bases removed from V and 8 bases from J, the gap between germline ends came to 12 bases. In germline, CDR1 is SNHLY, CDR2 FYNNEI. The CDR3 spells CASSETGLGGYTF. In nucleotides, the CDR3 is TGTGCCAGCAGTGAAACGGGGTTGGGAGGCTACACCTTC.

V is TRBV5-6 and J is TRBJ1-1, with D possibly being TRBD1 (6 bases). V was shortened by 1 base and J by 8 bases, with 15 bases between the two germline ends. Germline CDR1 SGHDT, CDR2 YYEEEE. This CDR3 spans 14 amino acids. CDR3 protein: CASSLRARGSEAFF. CDR3 DNA sequence: TGTGCCAGCAGCTTGCGCGCCAGGGGTTCCGAAGCTTTCTTT.